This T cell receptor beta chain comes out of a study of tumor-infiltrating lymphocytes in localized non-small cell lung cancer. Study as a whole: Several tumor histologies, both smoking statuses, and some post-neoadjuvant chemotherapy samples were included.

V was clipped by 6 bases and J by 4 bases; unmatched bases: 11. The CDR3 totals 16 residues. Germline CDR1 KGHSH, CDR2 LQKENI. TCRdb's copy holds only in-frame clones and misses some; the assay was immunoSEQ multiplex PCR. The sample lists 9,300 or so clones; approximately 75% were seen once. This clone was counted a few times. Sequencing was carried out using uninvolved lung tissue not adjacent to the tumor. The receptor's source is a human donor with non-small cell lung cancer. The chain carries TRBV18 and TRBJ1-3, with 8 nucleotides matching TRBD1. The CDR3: CASSPDRQGTGNTIYF. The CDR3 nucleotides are TGTGCCAGCTCCCCGGACCGACAGGGGACAGGAAACACCATATATTTT. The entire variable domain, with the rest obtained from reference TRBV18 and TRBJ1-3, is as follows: NAGVMQNPRHLVRRRGQEARLRCSPMKGHSHVYWYRQLPEEGLKFMVYLQKENIIDESGMPKERFSAEFPKEGPSILRIQQVVRGDSAAYFCASSPDRQGTGNTIYFGEGSWLTVV.